Each of the 14 T cell receptor beta chains below was sequenced from the same sample in a study of Ad26.COV2.S vaccination and SARS-CoV-2 variants. Some clones are missing from TCRdb's copy, which holds only in-frame ones; the method was immunoSEQ multiplex PCR. The data hold around 300,000 clones, with roughly nine tenths observed a single time. Sample treatment: some 20 received Ad26.COV2.S at low or high dose, single or two shots; a few received placebo; per-sample allocation not given. Sample collection was performed on day 63 after the first vaccine or placebo injection. Sequencing was performed on peripheral blood, taken in a trial of Ad26.COV2.S vaccine versus placebo. The origin of the receptors is a person between 18 and 65 years old who received the Ad26.COV2.S COVID-19 vaccine or a placebo.

V gene TRBV5-1 combines with J gene TRBJ2-7; D tentatively reads TRBD1 or TRBD2 (5 bases each). The germline V and J ends were trimmed by 4 bases and 4 bases, with 15 bases remaining between them. This CDR3 has 14 residues. Germline lookup yields CDR1 SGHRS and CDR2 YFSETQ. The CDR3 here is CASSGTDPSYEQYF. CDR3 nucleotides: TGCGCCAGCAGCGGGACCGATCCCTCATACGAGCAGTACTTC.

The chain combines TRBV7-9 with TRBJ1-1; maybe TRBD1 (5 bases). Germline V gives CDR1 SEHNR, CDR2 FQNEAQ (reference sequence). V was trimmed by 6 bases and J by 6 bases, leaving 11 bases between them. This CDR3 has 12 residues. The chain's CDR3 is CASRVTDSEAFF. The CDR3 DNA reads as TGTGCCAGCAGGGTGACAGACTCTGAAGCTTTCTTT.

In DNA, the CDR3 is TGTGCCAGCTCACCCGGTGCGGGGGTGAACACTGAAGCTTTCTTT. Translated, it gives CASSPGAGVNTEAFF. The gene calls are TRBV18 and TRBJ1-1, with D possibly TRBD1 on 5 matching bases. The CDR3 consists of 15 residues. Trimming took off 3 bases at V and 0 bases at J, with 11 bases between the two ends. The germline CDR1 and CDR2 sequences are KGHSH and LQKENI.

The chain combines TRBV4-3 with TRBJ2-3; 11 positions agree with TRBD2. The CDR3 has 20 amino acids. Germline V gene sequence: CDR1 LGHNA, CDR2 YSLEER. Unmatched junction bases numbered 11, after V lost 0 bases and J lost 0 bases. CDR3 residues: CASSQDIMASGRSSTDTQYF. CDR3 DNA sequence: TGCGCCAGCAGCCAAGATATTATGGCTAGCGGGAGGTCTAGCACAGATACGCAGTATTTT.

The sample holds one count of this clone. The V and J genes are TRBV3-1 (or the pseudogene TRBV3-2) and TRBJ1-5; TRBD1 matches 7 bases. This CDR3 region has 14 residues. V shed 6 bases and J 9 bases; nucleotides not matched to a gene: 11. Germline V gene lookup returns CDR1 LGHDT and CDR2 YNNKEL (reference sequence). CDR3 DNA sequence: TGTGCCAGCAGTCCTGGACAGGACATTGGGCCCCAGCATTTT. Encoded protein: CASSPGQDIGPQHF.

In its sample, this clone was seen a few times. The chain uses TRBV7-2 and TRBJ1-1; unclear D gene. The CDR3 extends over 13 amino acids. V lost 4 bases, J lost 0 bases, and 6 bases lay in between. Germline assignment: CDR1 SGHTA and CDR2 FQGNSA. CDR3 sequence reads: CASSSGMNTEAFF. The CDR3 coding sequence is TGTGCCAGCAGCTCTGGAATGAACACTGAAGCTTTCTTT.

The CDR3 DNA is TGTGCCATCAGCCGGGACCTTCAAGAGACCCAGTACTTC. As protein: CAISRDLQETQYF. The chain joins TRBV10-3 to TRBJ2-5; D is perhaps TRBD1 or TRBD2 (5 bases each). The V gene's germline CDR1 is ENHRY and CDR2 SYGVKD. The CDR3 contains 13 residues. V was clipped by 6 bases and J by 2 bases, with 10 bases between them.

The chain recombines TRBV6-5 with TRBJ2-7; possibly TRBD2 for D (7 bases). V was pared by 2 bases and J by 0 bases, with 14 bases between. The CDR3 has 16 amino acids. In germline, CDR1 is MNHEY, CDR2 SVGAGI. The CDR3 spells CASSYGLGGGSYEQYF. CDR3 DNA sequence: TGTGCCAGCAGTTACGGCCTGGGAGGGGGCTCCTACGAGCAGTACTTC.

This clone was seen a single time. The rearrangement joins TRBV6-5 to TRBJ2-2; D may be TRBD1 (5 bases). The CDR3 covers 15 residues. The V gene's germline CDR1 is MNHEY and CDR2 SVGAGI. V lost 2 bases, J lost 2 bases, and 9 bases lay in between. The DNA of the CDR3 is TGTGCCAGCAGTTACGGGCAGGGTAACACCGGGGAGCTGTTTTTT. Its translation is CASSYGQGNTGELFF.

This clone was counted only a few times. Distinct nucleotide sequences in the sample also encode this CDR3. The genes are TRBV20-1 and TRBJ2-2, with no clear D. V lost 0 bases, J lost 5 bases, and 1 base lay in between. Germline-derived CDR1 and CDR2 are DFQATT and SNEGSKA (reference sequence). This CDR3 is built from 11 residues. CDR3: CSARDTGELFF. DNA for the CDR3: TGCAGTGCTAGAGATACCGGGGAGCTGTTTTTT.

The count of this clone is one. The CDR3, as DNA: TGTGCCTGGAGTGTACGGACAGGGTACAACGAGCAGTACTTC. Its protein product is CAWSVRTGYNEQYF. The chain couples TRBV30 to TRBJ2-7; 8 bases match TRBD1. This CDR3 is 14 amino acids long. Unmatched junction bases numbered 6, after V lost 0 bases and J lost 5 bases. Germline V gene lookup returns CDR1 GTSNPN and CDR2 SVGIG (reference sequence).

Written as DNA, the CDR3 is TGTGCCAGCAGCTTCGTAGAAGCGAACACCGGGGAGCTGTTTTTT. Residues: CASSFVEANTGELFF. V gene TRBV5-6 combines with J gene TRBJ2-2; D is uncertain. V shed 2 bases and J shed 0 bases, with 8 bases lying between them. The CDR3 covers 15 residues. Germline CDR1 SGHDT, CDR2 YYEEEE.

The genes are TRBV19 and TRBJ2-3, with 10 bases fitting TRBD1. CDR3 size: 16 residues. In germline, CDR1 is LNHDA, CDR2 SQIVND (reference sequence). V trimming: 6 bases; J trimming: 3 bases; junction bases outside the gene matches: 9. CDR3 DNA: TGTGCCAGTAGCTTCCGGGACAGGGGATCGACAGATACGCAGTATTTT. Translation gives CASSFRDRGSTDTQYF. Variable domain in full (rest from reference TRBV19 and TRBJ2-3): DGGITQSPKYLFRKEGQNVTLSCEQNLNHDAMYWYRQDPGQGLRLIYYSQIVNDFQKGDIAEGYSVSREKKESFPLTVTSAQKNPTAFYLCASSFRDRGSTDTQYFGPGTRLTVL.

V is TRBV30 and J is TRBJ1-1; 7 nucleotides align to TRBD1. Trimming took 3 bases from V and 7 from J; bases not matched to a gene: 8. Germline values: CDR1 GTSNPN, CDR2 SVGIG (reference sequence). CDR3 length: 13 amino acids. CDR3 sequence (DNA): TGTGCCTGGAGCAAGGAGGGGGCGGGTGAAGCTTTCTTT. Amino acids: CAWSKEGAGEAFF. Full variable domain (remainder filled in from reference TRBV30 and TRBJ1-1): SQTIHQWPATLVQPVGSPLSLECTVEGTSNPNLYWYRQAAGRGLQLLFYSVGIGQISSEVPQNLSASRPQDRQFILSSKKLLLSDSGFYLCAWSKEGAGEAFFGQGTRLTVV.